Sequencing of this T cell receptor beta chain was carried out in a study of CD4 T cells in relation to SARS-CoV-2 and coronaviruses. This clone showed up just a few times. Clones were sequenced by immunoSEQ multiplex PCR, and TCRdb holds only the in-frame ones, with some missing. The sample records 60,000 to 85,000 clones, over 90% being singletons. The unexposed donors gave CD4+ T cells in about 2010-2018, prior to COVID-19. V dropped 2 bases and J dropped 3; count of bases not matched to a gene: 9. Germline V CDR1 and CDR2: GTSNPN, SVGIG (reference sequence). The CDR3 runs 16 residues. The sample was naive CD4+ T cells from PBMCs. Subset noted: naive CD4+ T cells isolated by negative enrichment. The TCR comes from a human donor in good health. V usage is TRBV30 and J usage is TRBJ1-5; 8 positions match TRBD1. The CDR3 sequence is CAWSQPATGDNQPQHF. The CDR3 DNA follows: TGTGCCTGGAGTCAGCCTGCGACAGGGGACAATCAGCCCCAGCATTTT.